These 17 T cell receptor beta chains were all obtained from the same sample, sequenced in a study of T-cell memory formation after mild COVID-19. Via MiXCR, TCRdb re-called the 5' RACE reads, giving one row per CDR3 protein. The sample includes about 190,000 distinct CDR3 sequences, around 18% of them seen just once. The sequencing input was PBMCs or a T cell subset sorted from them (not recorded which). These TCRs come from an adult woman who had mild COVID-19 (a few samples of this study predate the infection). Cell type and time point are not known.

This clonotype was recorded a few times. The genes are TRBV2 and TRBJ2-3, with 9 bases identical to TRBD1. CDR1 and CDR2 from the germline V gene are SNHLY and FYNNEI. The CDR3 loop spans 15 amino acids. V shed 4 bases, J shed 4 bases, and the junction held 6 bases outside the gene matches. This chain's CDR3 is CASSGGDRVADTQYF. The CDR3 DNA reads TGTGCCAGCAGTGGAGGGGACAGGGTTGCAGATACGCAGTATTTT.

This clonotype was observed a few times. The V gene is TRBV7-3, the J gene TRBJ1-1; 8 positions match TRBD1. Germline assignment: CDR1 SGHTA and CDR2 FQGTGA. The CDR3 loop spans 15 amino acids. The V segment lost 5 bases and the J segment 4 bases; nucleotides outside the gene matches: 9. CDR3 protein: CASSVDRGLGTEAFF. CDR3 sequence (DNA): TGTGCCAGCAGCGTAGACAGGGGATTGGGCACTGAAGCTTTCTTT.

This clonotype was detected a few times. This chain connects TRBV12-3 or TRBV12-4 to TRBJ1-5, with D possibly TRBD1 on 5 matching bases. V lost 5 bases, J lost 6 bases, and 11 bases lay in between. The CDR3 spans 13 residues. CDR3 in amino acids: CASSPPGSQPQHF. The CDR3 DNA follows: TGTGCCAGCAGTCCTCCAGGGAGTCAGCCCCAGCATTTT.

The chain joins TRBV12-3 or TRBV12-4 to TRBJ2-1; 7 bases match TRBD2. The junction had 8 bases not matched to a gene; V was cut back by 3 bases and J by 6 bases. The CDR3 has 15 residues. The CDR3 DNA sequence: TGTGCCAGCAGTTTCGGGGAGCTAGCGGCCAATGAGCAGTTCTTC. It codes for CASSFGELAANEQFF.

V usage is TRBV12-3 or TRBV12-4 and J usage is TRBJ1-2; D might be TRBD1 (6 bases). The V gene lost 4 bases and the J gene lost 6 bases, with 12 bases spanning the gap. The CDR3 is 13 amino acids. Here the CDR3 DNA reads TGTGCCAGCAGTTCAAGGGGGGGGCATGGCTACACCTTC. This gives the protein CASSSRGGHGYTF.

The CDR3 is CASSYPKIRTSGSSYEQYF. The CDR3 bases are TGTGCCAGCAGTTACCCTAAGATTCGGACTAGCGGGAGCTCCTACGAGCAGTACTTC. The V and J genes are TRBV6-5 and TRBJ2-7; 13 positions match TRBD2. The length of the CDR3 is 19 residues. V shed 2 bases and J 0 bases; nucleotides not matched to a gene: 10. Germline loops: CDR1 MNHEY, CDR2 SVGAGI.

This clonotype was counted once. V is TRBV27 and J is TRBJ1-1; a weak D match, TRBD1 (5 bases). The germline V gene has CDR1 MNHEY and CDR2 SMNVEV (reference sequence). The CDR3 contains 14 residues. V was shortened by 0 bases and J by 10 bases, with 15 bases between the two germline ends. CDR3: CASSLSGASGGAFF. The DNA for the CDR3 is TGTGCCAGCAGTTTATCAGGGGCCTCAGGAGGAGCTTTCTTT.

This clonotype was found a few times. CDR3 DNA sequence: TGTGCCAGCAGTTACGCGGGGGCCTACGAGCAGTACTTC. It codes for CASSYAGAYEQYF. The genes are TRBV5-4 and TRBJ2-7, with TRBD2 matching over 7 bases. Trimming removed 5 bases from V and 2 bases from J; junction bases left unmatched: 4. The length of the CDR3 is 13 residues. Germline CDR1 SGHNT, CDR2 YYREEE (reference sequence).

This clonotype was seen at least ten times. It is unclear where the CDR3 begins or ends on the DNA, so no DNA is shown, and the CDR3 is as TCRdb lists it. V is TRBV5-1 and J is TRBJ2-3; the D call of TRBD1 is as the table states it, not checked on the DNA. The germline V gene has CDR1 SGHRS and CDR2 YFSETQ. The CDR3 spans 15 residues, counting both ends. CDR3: CASILGGTRTDTQYF.

The CDR3 sequence: CASTGLAGYNEQFF. In DNA form, the CDR3 reads TGCGCCAGCACTGGACTAGCGGGGTACAATGAGCAGTTCTTC. This rearrangement joins TRBV5-1 to TRBJ2-1; TRBD2 agrees at 12 bases. Trimming cost V 6 bases and J 4 bases; bases outside gene matches: 2. The CDR3 consists of 14 residues. Germline lookup yields CDR1 SGHRS and CDR2 YFSETQ.

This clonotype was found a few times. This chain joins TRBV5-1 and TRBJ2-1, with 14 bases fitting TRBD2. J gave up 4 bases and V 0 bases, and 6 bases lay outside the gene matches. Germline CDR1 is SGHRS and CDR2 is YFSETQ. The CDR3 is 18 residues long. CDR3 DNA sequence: TGCGCCAGCAGCTTGGGAGGGACTAGCGGGAGAGGATACAATGAGCAGTTCTTC. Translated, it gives CASSLGGTSGRGYNEQFF.

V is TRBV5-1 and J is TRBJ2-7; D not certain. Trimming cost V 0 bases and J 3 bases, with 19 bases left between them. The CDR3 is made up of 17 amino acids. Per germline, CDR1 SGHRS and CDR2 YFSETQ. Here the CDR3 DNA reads TGCGCCAGCAGCTTGGCCTTATCCTCCGATGGGTTCTACGAGCAGTACTTC. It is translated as CASSLALSSDGFYEQYF. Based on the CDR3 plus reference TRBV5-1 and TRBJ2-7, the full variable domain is KAGVTQTPRYLIKTRGQQVTLSCSPISGHRSVSWYQQTPGQGLQFLFEYFSETQRNKGNFPGRFSGRQFSNSRSEMNVSTLELGDSALYLCASSLALSSDGFYEQYFGPGTRLTVT.

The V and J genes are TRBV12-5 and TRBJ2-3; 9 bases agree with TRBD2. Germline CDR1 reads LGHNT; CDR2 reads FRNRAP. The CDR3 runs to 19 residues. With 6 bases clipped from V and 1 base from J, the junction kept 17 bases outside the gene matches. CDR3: CASGRLNLAGPQGTDTQYF. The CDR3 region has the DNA TGTGCTAGTGGCCGGCTAAACCTAGCGGGACCCCAGGGCACAGATACGCAGTATTTT.

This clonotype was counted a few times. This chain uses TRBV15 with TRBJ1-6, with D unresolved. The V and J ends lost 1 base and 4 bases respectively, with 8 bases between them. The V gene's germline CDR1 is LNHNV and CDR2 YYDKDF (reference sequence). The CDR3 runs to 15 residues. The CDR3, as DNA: TGTGCCACCAGCAGAGGGAGGGATTATAATTCACCCCTCCACTTT. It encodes CATSRGRDYNSPLHF.

CDR3 loop: CASSPSGAYEQYF. The CDR3 DNA reads as TGTGCCAGCAGCCCCTCAGGGGCCTACGAGCAGTACTTC. J is TRBJ2-7 and V is TRBV7-3, with D maybe TRBD1 (6 bases). The CDR3 runs to 13 residues. V was pared by 5 bases and J by 2 bases, with 10 bases between. Germline V lookup: CDR1 SGHTA, CDR2 FQGTGA.

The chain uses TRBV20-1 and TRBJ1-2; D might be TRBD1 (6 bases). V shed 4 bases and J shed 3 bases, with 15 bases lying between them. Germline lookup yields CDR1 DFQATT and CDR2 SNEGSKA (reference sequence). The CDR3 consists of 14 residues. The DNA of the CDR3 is TGCAGTGCTACCGAGGTCAGGGGATACTATGGCTACACCTTC. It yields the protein CSATEVRGYYGYTF.

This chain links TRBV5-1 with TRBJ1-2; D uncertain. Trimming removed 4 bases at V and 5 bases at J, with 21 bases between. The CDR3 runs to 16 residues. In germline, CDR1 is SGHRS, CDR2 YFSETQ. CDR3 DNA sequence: TGCGCCAGCAGCCCCACGGAGTCCATTTTTCGGTATGGCTACACCTTC. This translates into CASSPTESIFRYGYTF.